The next 6 T cell receptor beta chains were all read from a single sample in a study of cytomegalovirus exposure and HLA in healthy donors. The PCR had 60 Vbeta and 13 Jbeta primers. Some clones are missing from TCRdb's copy, which holds only in-frame ones; the method was immunoSEQ multiplex PCR. The repertoire holds under 85,000 clones, with around 74% as singletons. The sample was PBMCs. These receptors originate from a woman aged 25 to 39 in good health and CMV-seropositive.

V and J are TRBV29-1 and TRBJ2-7; D may be TRBD1 (6 bases). With 6 bases removed from V and 2 bases from J, the gap between germline ends came to 8 bases. This CDR3 is built from 11 residues. CDR1 is SQVTM and CDR2 is ANQGSEA in the germline V gene. In DNA, the CDR3 is TGCAGCGTAGCAGGGGCCTACGAGCAGTACTTC. Translated, it gives CSVAGAYEQYF.

This clone was picked up a small number of times. V is TRBV10-3 and J is TRBJ1-1; TRBD1 matches at 10 bases. J was trimmed by 5 bases and V by 8 bases; bases with no gene match: 8. This CDR3 is built from 14 residues. Per the germline V gene, CDR1 is ENHRY and CDR2 is SYGVKD. The CDR3 DNA sequence: TGTGCCATCGACCGGGACAGGGGCGGGACTGAAGCTTTCTTT. Translation: CAIDRDRGGTEAFF.

This clone was detected only a few times. The gene calls are TRBV5-8 and TRBJ2-5; tentative D call: TRBD1 (6 bases). The germline V and J ends were trimmed by 8 bases and 5 bases, with 10 bases remaining between them. There are 11 residues in the CDR3. The V gene's germline CDR1 is SGHTS and CDR2 YDEGEE. The CDR3 reads CASQGLETQYF. DNA of the CDR3: TGTGCCAGTCAGGGGTTGGAGACCCAGTACTTC.

The CDR3 DNA is TGTGCCAGCAGTTACTACCCAGGGGGCTCTGAAGCTTTCTTT. This encodes CASSYYPGGSEAFF. V usage is TRBV6-6 and J usage is TRBJ1-1; 8 nucleotides line up with TRBD1. CDR3 length: 14 residues. J was trimmed by 6 bases and V by 1 base; bases with no gene match: 4. CDR1 and CDR2 from the germline V gene are MNHNY and SVGAGI (reference sequence).

V is TRBV10-2 and J is TRBJ2-7, with 7 nucleotides matching TRBD1. The J segment lost 0 bases and the V segment lost 6 bases, leaving 2 bases of the junction unmatched. The CDR3 runs 13 residues. Germline assignment: CDR1 WSHSY and CDR2 SAAADI. CDR3 residues: CASRTGSSYEQYF. The CDR3 region has the DNA TGCGCCAGCAGGACAGGGAGCTCCTACGAGCAGTACTTC.

This clone was seen only a few times. This chain connects TRBV4-2 to TRBJ2-1, with D perhaps TRBD2 (6 bases). V was clipped by 4 bases and J by 8 bases, with 18 bases between them. The germline gives CDR1 LGHNA, CDR2 YNFKEQ. The CDR3 contains 15 residues. This chain's CDR3 is CASSPMTSAEDEQFF. DNA of the CDR3: TGTGCCAGCAGCCCCATGACTAGTGCGGAGGATGAGCAGTTCTTC.